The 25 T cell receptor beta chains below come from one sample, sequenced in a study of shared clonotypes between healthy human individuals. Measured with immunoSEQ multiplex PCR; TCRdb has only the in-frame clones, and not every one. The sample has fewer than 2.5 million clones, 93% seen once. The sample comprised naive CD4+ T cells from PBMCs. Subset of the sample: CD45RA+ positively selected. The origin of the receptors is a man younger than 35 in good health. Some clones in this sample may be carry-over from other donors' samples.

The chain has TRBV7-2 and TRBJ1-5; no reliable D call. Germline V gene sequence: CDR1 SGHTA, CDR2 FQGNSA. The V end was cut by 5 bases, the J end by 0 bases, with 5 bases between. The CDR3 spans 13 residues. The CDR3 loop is CASSISSNQPQHF. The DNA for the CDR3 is TGTGCCAGCAGCATTAGTAGCAATCAGCCCCAGCATTTT.

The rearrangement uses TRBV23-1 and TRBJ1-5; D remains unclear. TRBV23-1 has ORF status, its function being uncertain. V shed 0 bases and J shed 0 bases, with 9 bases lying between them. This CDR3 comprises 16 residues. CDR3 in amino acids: CASSQSVQTSNQPQHF. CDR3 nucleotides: TGCGCCAGCAGTCAATCTGTTCAAACTAGCAATCAGCCCCAGCATTTT.

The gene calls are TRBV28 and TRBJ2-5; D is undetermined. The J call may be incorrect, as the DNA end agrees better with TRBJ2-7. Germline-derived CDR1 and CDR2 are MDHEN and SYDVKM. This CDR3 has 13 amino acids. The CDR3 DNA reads TGTGCCAGCAGTTTACTAGGTCACTACGAGCAGTACTTC. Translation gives CASSLLGHYEQYF.

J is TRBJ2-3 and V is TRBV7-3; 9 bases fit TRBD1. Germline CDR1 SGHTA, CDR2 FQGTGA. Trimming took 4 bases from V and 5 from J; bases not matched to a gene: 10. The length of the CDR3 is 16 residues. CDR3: CASSSVPGQGVDTQYF. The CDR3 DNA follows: TGTGCCAGCAGCTCCGTACCGGGACAGGGTGTAGATACGCAGTATTTT.

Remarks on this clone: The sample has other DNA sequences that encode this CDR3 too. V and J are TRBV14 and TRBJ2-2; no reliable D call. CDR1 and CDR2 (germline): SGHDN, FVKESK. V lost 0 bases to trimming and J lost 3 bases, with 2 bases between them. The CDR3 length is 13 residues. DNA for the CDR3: TGTGCCAGCAGCCAAGACCACACCGGGGAGCTGTTTTTT. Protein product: CASSQDHTGELFF.

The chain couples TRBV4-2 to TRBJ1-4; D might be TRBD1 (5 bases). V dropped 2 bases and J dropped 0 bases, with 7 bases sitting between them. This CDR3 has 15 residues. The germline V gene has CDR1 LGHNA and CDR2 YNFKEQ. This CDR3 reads CASSQRQSTNEKLFF. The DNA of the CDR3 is TGTGCCAGCAGCCAAAGACAGTCAACTAATGAAAAACTGTTTTTT.

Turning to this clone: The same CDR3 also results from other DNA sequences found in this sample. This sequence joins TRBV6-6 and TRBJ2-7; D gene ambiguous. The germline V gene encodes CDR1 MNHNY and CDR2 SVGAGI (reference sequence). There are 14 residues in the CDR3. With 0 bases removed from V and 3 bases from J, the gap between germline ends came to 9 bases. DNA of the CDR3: TGTGCCAGCAGTTACTCAGGGCAGAGCTACGAGCAGTACTTC. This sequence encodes CASSYSGQSYEQYF.

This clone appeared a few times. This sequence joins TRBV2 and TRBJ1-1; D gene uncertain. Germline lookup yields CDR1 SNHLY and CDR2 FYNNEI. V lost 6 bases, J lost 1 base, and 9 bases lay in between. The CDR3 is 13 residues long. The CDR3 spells CASSEYRNTEAFF. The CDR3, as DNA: TGTGCCAGCAGCGAATATAGGAACACTGAAGCTTTCTTT.

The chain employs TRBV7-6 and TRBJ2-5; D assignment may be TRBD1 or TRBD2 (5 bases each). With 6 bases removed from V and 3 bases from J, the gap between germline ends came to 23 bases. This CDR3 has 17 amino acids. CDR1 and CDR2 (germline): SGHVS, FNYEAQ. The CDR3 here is CASSWGNIWGSKETQYF. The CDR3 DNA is TGTGCCAGCAGTTGGGGAAACATTTGGGGGAGTAAAGAGACCCAGTACTTC.

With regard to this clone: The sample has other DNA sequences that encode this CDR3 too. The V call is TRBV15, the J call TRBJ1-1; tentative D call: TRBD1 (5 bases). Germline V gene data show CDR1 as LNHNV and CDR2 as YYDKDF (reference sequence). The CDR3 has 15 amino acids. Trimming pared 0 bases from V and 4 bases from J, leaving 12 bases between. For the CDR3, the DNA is TGTGCCACCAGCAGAGATCGGGGGGGAGGCACTGAAGCTTTCTTT. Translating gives CATSRDRGGGTEAFF.

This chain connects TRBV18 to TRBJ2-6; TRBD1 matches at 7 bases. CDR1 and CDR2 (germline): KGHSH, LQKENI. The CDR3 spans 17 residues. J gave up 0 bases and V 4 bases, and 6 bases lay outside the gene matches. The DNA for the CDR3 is TGTGCCAGCTCACGACAGGGTATGGGCTCTGGGGCCAACGTCCTGACTTTC. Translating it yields CASSRQGMGSGANVLTF.

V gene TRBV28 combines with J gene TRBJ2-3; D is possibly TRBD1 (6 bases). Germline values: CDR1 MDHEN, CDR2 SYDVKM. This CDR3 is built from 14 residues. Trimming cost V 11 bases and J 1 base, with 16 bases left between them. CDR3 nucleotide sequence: TGTGCCGCCAGGGGTATTAGTCGCACAGATACGCAGTATTTT. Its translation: CAARGISRTDTQYF.

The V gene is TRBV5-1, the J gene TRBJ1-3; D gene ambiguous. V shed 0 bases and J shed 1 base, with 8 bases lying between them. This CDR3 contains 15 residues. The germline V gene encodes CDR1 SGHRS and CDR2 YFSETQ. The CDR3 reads CASSLDPESGNTIYF. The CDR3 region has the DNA TGCGCCAGCAGCTTGGACCCAGAGTCTGGAAACACCATATATTTT.

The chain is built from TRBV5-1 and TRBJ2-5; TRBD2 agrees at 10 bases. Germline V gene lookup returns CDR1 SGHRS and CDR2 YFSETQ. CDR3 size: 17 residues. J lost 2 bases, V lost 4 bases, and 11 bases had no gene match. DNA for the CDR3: TGCGCCAGCAGCGGATCCTCCCGGACTAGCGGACAAGAGACCCAGTACTTC. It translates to CASSGSSRTSGQETQYF.

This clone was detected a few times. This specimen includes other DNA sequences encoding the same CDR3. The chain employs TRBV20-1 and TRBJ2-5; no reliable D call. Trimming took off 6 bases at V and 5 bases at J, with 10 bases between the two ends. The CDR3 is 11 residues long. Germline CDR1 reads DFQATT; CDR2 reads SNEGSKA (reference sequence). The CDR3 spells CSAPPGETQYF. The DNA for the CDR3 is TGCAGTGCCCCCCCCGGGGAGACCCAGTACTTC.

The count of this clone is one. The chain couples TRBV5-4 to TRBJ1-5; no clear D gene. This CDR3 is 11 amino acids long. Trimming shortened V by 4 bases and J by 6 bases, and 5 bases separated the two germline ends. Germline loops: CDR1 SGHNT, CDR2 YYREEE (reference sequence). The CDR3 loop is CASSHGQPQHF. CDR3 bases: TGTGCCAGCAGCCATGGTCAGCCCCAGCATTTT.

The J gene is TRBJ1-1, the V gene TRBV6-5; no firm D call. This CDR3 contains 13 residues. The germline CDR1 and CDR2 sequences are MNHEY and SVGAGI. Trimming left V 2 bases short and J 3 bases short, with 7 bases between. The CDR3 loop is CASSYEEDTEAFF. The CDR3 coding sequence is TGTGCCAGCAGTTACGAGGAGGACACTGAAGCTTTCTTT.

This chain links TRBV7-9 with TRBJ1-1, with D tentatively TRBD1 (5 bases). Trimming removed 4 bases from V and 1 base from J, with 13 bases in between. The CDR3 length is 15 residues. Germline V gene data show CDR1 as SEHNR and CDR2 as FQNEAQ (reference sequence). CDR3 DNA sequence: TGTGCCAGCAGCTCCAGGGCTGGGGAGAACACTGAAGCTTTCTTT. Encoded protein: CASSSRAGENTEAFF. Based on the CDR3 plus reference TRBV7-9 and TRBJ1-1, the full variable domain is DTGVSQNPRHKITKRGQNVTFRCDPISEHNRLYWYRQTLGQGPEFLTYFQNEAQLEKSRLLSDRFSAERPKGSFSTLEIQRTEQGDSAMYLCASSSRAGENTEAFFGQGTRLTVV.

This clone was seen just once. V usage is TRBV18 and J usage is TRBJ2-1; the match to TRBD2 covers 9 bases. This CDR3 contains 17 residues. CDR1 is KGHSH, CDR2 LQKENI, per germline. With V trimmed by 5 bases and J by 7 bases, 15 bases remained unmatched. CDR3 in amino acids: CASSSSFDRAGGNEQFF. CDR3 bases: TGTGCCAGCTCATCTAGTTTCGACAGGGCGGGAGGGAATGAGCAGTTCTTC.

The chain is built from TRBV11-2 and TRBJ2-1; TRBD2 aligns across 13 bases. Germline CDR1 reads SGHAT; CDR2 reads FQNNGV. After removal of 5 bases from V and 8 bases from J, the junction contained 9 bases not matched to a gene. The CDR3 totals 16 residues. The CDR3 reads CASSHSGLAGIDEQFF. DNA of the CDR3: TGTGCCAGCAGCCACTCGGGACTAGCGGGAATTGATGAGCAGTTCTTC.

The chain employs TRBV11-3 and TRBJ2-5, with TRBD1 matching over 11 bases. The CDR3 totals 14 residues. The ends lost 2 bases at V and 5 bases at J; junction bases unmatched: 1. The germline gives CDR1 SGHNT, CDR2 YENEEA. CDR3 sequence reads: CASSLRDRGETQYF. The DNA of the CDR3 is TGTGCCAGCAGCTTACGGGACAGGGGGGAGACCCAGTACTTC.

Here the CDR3 reads CASSSTWETQYF. CDR3 in DNA: TGTGCCAGCAGTTCCACCTGGGAGACCCAGTACTTC. The chain is built from TRBV2 and TRBJ2-5; D ambiguous. The CDR3 runs 12 residues. Trimming removed 5 bases from V and 5 bases from J, with 9 bases in between. Germline assignment: CDR1 SNHLY and CDR2 FYNNEI. Variable domain in full (rest from reference TRBV2 and TRBJ2-5): EPEVTQTPSHQVTQMGQEVILRCVPISNHLYFYWYRQILGQKVEFLVSFYNNEISEKSEIFDDQFSVERPDGSNFTLKIRSTKLEDSAMYFCASSSTWETQYFGPGTRLLVL.

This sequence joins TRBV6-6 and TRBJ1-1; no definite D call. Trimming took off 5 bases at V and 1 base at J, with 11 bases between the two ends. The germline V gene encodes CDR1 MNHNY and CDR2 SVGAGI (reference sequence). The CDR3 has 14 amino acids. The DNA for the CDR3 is TGTGCCAGCAGTCCTAGGGTAGGGAACACTGAAGCTTTCTTT. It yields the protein CASSPRVGNTEAFF.

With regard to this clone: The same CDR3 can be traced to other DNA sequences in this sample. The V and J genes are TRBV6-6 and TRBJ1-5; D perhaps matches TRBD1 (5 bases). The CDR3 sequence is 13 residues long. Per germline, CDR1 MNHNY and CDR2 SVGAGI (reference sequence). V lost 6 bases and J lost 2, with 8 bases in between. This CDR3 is CASRGQGNQPQHF. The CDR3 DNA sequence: TGTGCCAGCAGGGGGCAGGGCAATCAGCCCCAGCATTTT.

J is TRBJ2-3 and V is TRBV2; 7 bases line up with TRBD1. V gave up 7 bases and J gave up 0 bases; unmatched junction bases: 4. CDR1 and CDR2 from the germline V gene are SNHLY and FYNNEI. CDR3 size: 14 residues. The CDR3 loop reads CASNDRVSTDTQYF. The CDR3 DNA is TGTGCCAGCAATGACAGGGTCAGCACAGATACGCAGTATTTT.